Detailed here is one TCR beta chain. This specimen comes from a study of blood T cell repertoires in COVID-19. The CDR3 totals 14 residues. Germline V gives CDR1 SGHRS, CDR2 YFSETQ. The V end lost 4 bases, the J end lost 4 bases, and 14 bases lay between the germline ends. The repertoire was sequenced with immunoSEQ multiplex PCR; TCRdb's copy has only in-frame clones and lacks some. The sample records roughly 200,000 clones, roughly four fifths being singletons. Sequencing used peripheral blood. The TCR comes from a woman aged 80 or over with COVID-19, enrolled during active disease. V is TRBV5-1 and J is TRBJ1-2, with TRBD1 as a possible D gene (6 bases). In nucleotides, the CDR3 is TGCGCCAGCAGCCCTTCGACAGGTCCCTATGGCTACACCTTC. It specifies CASSPSTGPYGYTF.